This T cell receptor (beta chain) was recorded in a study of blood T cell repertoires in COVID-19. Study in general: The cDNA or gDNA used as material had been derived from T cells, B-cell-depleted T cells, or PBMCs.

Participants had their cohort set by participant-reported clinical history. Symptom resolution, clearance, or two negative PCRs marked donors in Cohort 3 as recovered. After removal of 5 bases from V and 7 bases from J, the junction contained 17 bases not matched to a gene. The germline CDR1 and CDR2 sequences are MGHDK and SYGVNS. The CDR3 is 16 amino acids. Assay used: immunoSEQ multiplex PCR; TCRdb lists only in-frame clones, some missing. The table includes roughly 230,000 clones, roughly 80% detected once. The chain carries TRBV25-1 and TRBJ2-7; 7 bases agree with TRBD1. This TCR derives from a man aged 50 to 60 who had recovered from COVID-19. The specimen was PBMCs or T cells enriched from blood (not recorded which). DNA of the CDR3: TGTGCCAGCAGTCGCAGGGGGAACATGGGGGCAGGGGAGCAGTACTTC. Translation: CASSRRGNMGAGEQYF.